The 9 T cell receptor beta chains given below trace back to one sample, sequenced in a study of blood T cell repertoires in COVID-19. Libraries were prepared by immunoSEQ multiplex PCR; TCRdb keeps only in-frame clonotypes and omits some of them. The sample carries roughly 54,000 clones, approximately 81% recorded once. Source material: peripheral blood. The receptor set was obtained from a man aged 45-65 years with acute or convalescent COVID-19.

This clone was detected only a few times. This chain joins TRBV11-3 and TRBJ2-1; 7 bases align to TRBD2. The CDR3 sequence is 12 residues long. Germline V gene lookup returns CDR1 SGHNT and CDR2 YENEEA. V dropped 4 bases and J dropped 9; count of bases not matched to a gene: 3. DNA of the CDR3: TGTGCCAGCAGCTCCCCGGGGGGTGAGCAGTTCTTC. Its translation is CASSSPGGEQFF. Drawing the rest from reference TRBV11-3 and TRBJ2-1, the complete variable domain is EAGVVQSPRYKIIEKKQPVAFWCNPISGHNTLYWYLQNLGQGPELLIRYENEEAVDDSQLPKDRFSAERLKGVDSTLKIQPAELGDSAVYLCASSSPGGEQFFGPGTRLTVL.

V is TRBV5-1 and J is TRBJ2-5; 7 bases match TRBD2. The CDR3 length is 13 residues. CDR1 SGHRS and CDR2 YFSETQ come from the germline V gene. The J segment lost 4 bases and the V segment lost 6 bases, leaving 6 bases of the junction unmatched. The CDR3, as DNA: TGCGCCAGCACCGCGGGAGACGGAGAGACCCAGTACTTC. It yields the protein CASTAGDGETQYF.

The chain recombines TRBV28 with TRBJ2-7; a weak D match, TRBD1 (6 bases). Germline values: CDR1 MDHEN, CDR2 SYDVKM. The CDR3 sequence is 13 residues long. V was trimmed by 6 bases and J by 4 bases, leaving 13 bases between them. CDR3 protein: CASSPTGLYEQYF. The CDR3 nucleotides read TGTGCCAGCAGCCCAACAGGGTTGTACGAGCAGTACTTC. The full variable domain, its missing parts supplied by reference TRBV28 and TRBJ2-7, is DVKVTQSSRYLVKRTGEKVFLECVQDMDHENMFWYRQDPGLGLRLIYFSYDVKMKEKGDIPEGYSVSREKKERFSLILESASTNQTSMYLCASSPTGLYEQYFGPGTRLTVT.

The chain combines TRBV5-1 with TRBJ1-2; 10 bases line up with TRBD1. Germline V gene data show CDR1 as SGHRS and CDR2 as YFSETQ. With V trimmed by 0 bases and J by 0 bases, 2 bases remained unmatched. CDR3 length: 16 amino acids. DNA for the CDR3: TGCGCCAGCAGCTTGGAGGGGACAGGGGCTAACTATGGCTACACCTTC. It specifies CASSLEGTGANYGYTF.

The J gene is TRBJ2-1, the V gene TRBV6-1, with 7 bases lining up with TRBD1. The V and J ends lost 3 bases and 8 bases, in that order; junction bases with no gene match: 4. Germline loops: CDR1 MNHNS, CDR2 SASEGT. CDR3 length equals 13 residues. The CDR3 bases are TGTGCCAGCAGTGAGAGAGGGGGCGATGAGCAGTTCTTC. Protein: CASSERGGDEQFF.

The genes are TRBV2 and TRBJ2-6; 7 positions match TRBD2. There are 14 residues in the CDR3. The germline gives CDR1 SNHLY, CDR2 FYNNEI. V was clipped by 8 bases and J by 4 bases; unmatched bases: 5. CDR3 sequence (DNA): TGTGCCAGCCTGGGGGGGTTCGGGGCCAACGTCCTGACTTTC. This codes for CASLGGFGANVLTF.

The DNA of the CDR3 is TGTGCCAGCAGCCACAAGCGGGTGGCTGGGGCCAACGTCCTGACTTTC. Its protein product is CASSHKRVAGANVLTF. The V and J genes are TRBV7-8 and TRBJ2-6, with a tentative D call TRBD2 (6 bases). Germline values: CDR1 SGHVS, CDR2 FQNEAQ. CDR3 length: 16 residues. Between the trimmed V and J ends, which lost 5 bases and 2 bases, there was a span of 13 bases.

V gene TRBV6-5 combines with J gene TRBJ1-5, with 7 bases identical to TRBD1. Trimming cost V 4 bases and J 3 bases; bases outside gene matches: 6. Germline V gene data show CDR1 as MNHEY and CDR2 as SVGAGI. The length of the CDR3 is 15 residues. The CDR3 nucleotides read TGTGCCAGCAGTTCCGGGACAGACTACAATCAGCCCCAGCATTTT. This sequence encodes CASSSGTDYNQPQHF.

This sequence joins TRBV5-8 and TRBJ1-1, with D uncertain. Germline V lookup: CDR1 SGHTS, CDR2 YDEGEE. The V and J ends lost 0 bases and 0 bases respectively, with 12 bases between them. The CDR3 runs 16 residues. The CDR3 DNA follows: TGTGCCAGCAGCTTGGATTTGGAGGTTATGAACACTGAAGCTTTCTTT. It yields the protein CASSLDLEVMNTEAFF.